This T cell receptor beta chain came from a study of T cell changes during pregnancy in multiple sclerosis. Germline V CDR1 and CDR2: LGHNT, FRNRAP. V shed 1 base and J shed 1 base, with 10 bases lying between them. This CDR3 comprises 15 residues. Using immunoSEQ multiplex PCR, the repertoire was profiled, and TCRdb retains in-frame clones only, with some absent. This repertoire shows fewer than 95,000 clones, over 80% found once; its top ten account for approximately 4.5%. Here the sequenced sample was peripheral blood, taken in the first trimester of pregnancy. V is TRBV12-5 and J is TRBJ1-1; D uncertain. This TCR was recovered from a female donor with multiple sclerosis, enrolled in a pregnancy study. The CDR3 reads CASGLGPRSNTEAFF. Written as DNA, the CDR3 is TGTGCTAGTGGTTTGGGGCCCCGATCGAACACTGAAGCTTTCTTT.